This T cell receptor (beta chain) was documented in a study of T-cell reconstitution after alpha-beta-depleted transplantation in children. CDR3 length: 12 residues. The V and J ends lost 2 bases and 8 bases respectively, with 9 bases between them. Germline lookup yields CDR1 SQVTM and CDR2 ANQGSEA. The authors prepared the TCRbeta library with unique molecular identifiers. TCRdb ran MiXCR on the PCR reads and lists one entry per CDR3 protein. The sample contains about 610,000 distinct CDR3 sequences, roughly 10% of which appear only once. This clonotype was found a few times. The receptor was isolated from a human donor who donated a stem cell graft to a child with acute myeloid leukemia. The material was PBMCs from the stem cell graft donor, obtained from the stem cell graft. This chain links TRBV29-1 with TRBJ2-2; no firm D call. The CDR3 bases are TGCAGCGTTGAAAACTTGGCGGGGGAGCTGTTTTTT. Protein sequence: CSVENLAGELFF.